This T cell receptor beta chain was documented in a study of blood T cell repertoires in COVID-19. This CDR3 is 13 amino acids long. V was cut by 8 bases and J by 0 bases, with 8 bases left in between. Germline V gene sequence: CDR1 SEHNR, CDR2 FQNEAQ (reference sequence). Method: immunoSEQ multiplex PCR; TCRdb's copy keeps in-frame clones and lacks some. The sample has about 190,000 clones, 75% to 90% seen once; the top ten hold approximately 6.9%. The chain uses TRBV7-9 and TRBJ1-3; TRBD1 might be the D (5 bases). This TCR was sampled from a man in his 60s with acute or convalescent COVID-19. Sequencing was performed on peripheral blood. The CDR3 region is CASRQGSGNTIYF. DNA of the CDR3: TGTGCCAGCCGTCAGGGCTCTGGAAACACCATATATTTT.